One sample yielded the 20 T cell receptor beta chains listed below, sequenced in a study of monozygotic twins with inflammatory bowel disease. TCRdb reprocessed the 5' RACE reads, keeping one entry per CDR3 protein, no DNA. In all, the sample yields more than 300,000 distinct CDR3 sequences. The sequenced sample was blood. The receptor source for this set is a human donor with ulcerative colitis or Crohn's disease, or a healthy co-twin of an affected twin (not recorded which).

The chain uses TRBV5-1 and TRBJ1-3. CDR3 size: 15 residues. The germline V gene has CDR1 SGHRS and CDR2 YFSETQ. The CDR3 is CASSSGSGLGNTIYF.

V and J are TRBV24-1 and TRBJ2-6; TCRdb selects TRBD1, and the lack of DNA leaves this call unchecked. CDR1 is KGHDR, CDR2 SFDVKD, per germline. The CDR3 runs 17 residues. CDR3 in amino acids: CATSDPTGVAGANVLTF.

The chain recombines TRBV12-5 with TRBJ2-1; TCRdb returns TRBD1, unconfirmable since there is no DNA. CDR3 length: 15 residues. Germline loops: CDR1 LGHNT, CDR2 FRNRAP. The CDR3 here is CASGSQGGAYNEQFF.

The chain uses TRBV7-8 and TRBJ2-1; absent DNA, TCRdb's TRBD1 call cannot be checked. The CDR3 runs 16 residues. CDR1 and CDR2 from the germline V gene are SGHVS and FQNEAQ. CDR3 sequence reads: CASSNPGQGAFYEQFF.

The J gene is TRBJ2-3, the V gene TRBV4-3. The germline V gene has CDR1 LGHNA and CDR2 YSLEER. This CDR3 is built from 17 residues. This CDR3 reads CASSQDREGSHTDTQYF.

The chain uses TRBV7-2 and TRBJ2-2; TCRdb's D call, TRBD1, is unchecked because there is no DNA. Germline V CDR1 and CDR2: SGHTA, FQGNSA. The CDR3 is 14 residues long. The chain's CDR3 is CASSFTGITGELFF.

The chain combines TRBV5-1 with TRBJ2-5; no DNA is available, so the TRBD1 call from TCRdb remains unchecked. This CDR3 comprises 14 residues. The germline V gene has CDR1 SGHRS and CDR2 YFSETQ. The CDR3 is CASSLGTGKETQYF.

V is TRBV4-2 and J is TRBJ2-4. Per the germline V gene, CDR1 is LGHNA and CDR2 is YNFKEQ. The CDR3 is 16 amino acids. The chain's CDR3 is CASSQDGELAKNIQYF.

The chain recombines TRBV18 with TRBJ1-4; TCRdb proposes TRBD1, but this gene call is untestable without DNA. The CDR3 length is 14 residues. Germline CDR1 is KGHSH and CDR2 is LQKENI. CDR3 sequence: CASSPRQGGEKLFF.

This chain uses TRBV20-1 with TRBJ2-7; with no DNA, the TCRdb D assignment of TRBD1 cannot be verified. Germline V gives CDR1 DFQATT, CDR2 SNEGSKA (reference sequence). This CDR3 is 13 amino acids long. The CDR3 here is CSAMARGGYEQYF.

The chain carries TRBV24-1 and TRBJ2-7; there is no DNA to check the TCRdb D call of TRBD1. CDR3 length equals 14 residues. CDR1 and CDR2 (germline): KGHDR, SFDVKD. CDR3 loop: CATSAGTDYYEQYF.

The rearrangement uses TRBV12-3 or TRBV12-4 and TRBJ1-4. The CDR3 is 14 residues long. CDR3 in amino acids: CTSSSLRVNEKLFF.

The chain couples TRBV6-1 to TRBJ1-2; TCRdb selects TRBD1, and the lack of DNA leaves this call unchecked. The CDR3 has 15 amino acids. Germline V CDR1 and CDR2: MNHNS, SASEGT. CDR3: CASSEVFGGNYGYTF.

V usage is TRBV18 and J usage is TRBJ2-7; without DNA, the TCRdb call of TRBD1 cannot be checked. The germline gives CDR1 KGHSH, CDR2 LQKENI. This CDR3 spans 16 amino acids. The CDR3 spells CASSPRTGGDSYEQYF. Using reference TRBV18 and TRBJ2-7 for the parts outside the CDR3, the full variable domain is NAGVMQNPRHLVRRRGQEARLRCSPMKGHSHVYWYRQLPEEGLKFMVYLQKENIIDESGMPKERFSAEFPKEGPSILRIQQVVRGDSAAYFCASSPRTGGDSYEQYFGPGTRLTVT.

The rearrangement joins TRBV6-1 to TRBJ1-6; lacking DNA, the TRBD1 call made by TCRdb goes unchecked. The CDR3 is 15 residues long. The germline CDR1 and CDR2 sequences are MNHNS and SASEGT. The CDR3 is CASRPGTGGYSPLHF.

The CDR3 sequence is CASRQGVGTEAFF. The chain links TRBV6-5 to TRBJ1-1; TCRdb's D call of TRBD1 is untestable without DNA. This CDR3 has 13 residues. Per the germline V gene, CDR1 is MNHEY and CDR2 is SVGAGI.

This rearrangement joins TRBV5-4 to TRBJ1-6. The CDR3 loop spans 13 amino acids. Germline V CDR1 and CDR2: SGHNT, YYREEE (reference sequence). This chain's CDR3 is CASSLQVRSPLHF.

The chain uses TRBV5-1 and TRBJ2-5; TCRdb's D call of TRBD1 is untestable without DNA. The length of the CDR3 is 16 residues. From germline, CDR1 is SGHRS and CDR2 YFSETQ. This chain's CDR3 is CASSPLTGFTPETQYF.

The chain employs TRBV5-1 and TRBJ2-3; TCRdb proposes TRBD2, but this gene call is untestable without DNA. Per germline, CDR1 SGHRS and CDR2 YFSETQ. The CDR3 consists of 15 residues. CDR3 protein: CASSFAGRDTDTQYF.

The chain's CDR3 is CSARLVGAGAQYF. The chain carries TRBV20-1 and TRBJ2-5; TCRdb's D call, TRBD1, is unchecked because there is no DNA. The germline gives CDR1 DFQATT, CDR2 SNEGSKA (reference sequence). The CDR3 is made up of 13 amino acids.